The subject of this entry is one T cell receptor (beta chain). The antigen remains unidentified. A sample-barcoded 5' primer and a J-beta primer mix were used in a second PCR of roughly 7 to 12 cycles. Each CDR3 protein gets one entry after TCRdb re-called the 5' RACE reads with MiXCR. The table records around 1,800,000 distinct CDR3 sequences, about 39% of them present only once. The data derive from a study of blood T cells in healthy people across ages. Study results and limitations: Greater diversity and more naive CD4+ cells were seen in long-lived donors than in aged donors. TCR beta diversity, measured per million T cells, fell in a roughly linear way with age.

Germline lookup yields CDR1 DFQATT and CDR2 SNEGSKA (reference sequence). This CDR3 has 14 residues. The V end was cut by 6 bases, the J end by 1 base, with 14 bases between. This chain links TRBV20-1 with TRBJ2-3, with D tentatively TRBD2 (6 bases). This clonotype was obtained from a human donor in good health. Sequencing was done on a sample of blood. The CDR3 sequence is CSATPGARTDTQYF. In nucleotides, the CDR3 is TGCAGTGCCACACCGGGAGCCCGCACAGATACGCAGTATTTT.